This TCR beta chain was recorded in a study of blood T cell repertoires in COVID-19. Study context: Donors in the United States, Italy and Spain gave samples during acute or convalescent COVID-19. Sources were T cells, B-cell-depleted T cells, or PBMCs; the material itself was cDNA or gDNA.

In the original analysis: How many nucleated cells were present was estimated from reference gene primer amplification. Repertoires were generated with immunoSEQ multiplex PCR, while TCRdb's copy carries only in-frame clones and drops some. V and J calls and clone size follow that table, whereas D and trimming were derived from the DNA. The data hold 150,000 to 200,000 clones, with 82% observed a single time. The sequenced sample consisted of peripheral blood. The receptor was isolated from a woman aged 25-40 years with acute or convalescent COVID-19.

The CDR3 region is CASSYAESPLHF. Written as DNA, the CDR3 is TGTGCCAGCAGCTACGCTGAGTCACCCCTCCACTTT. The gene calls are TRBV7-9 and TRBJ1-6, with D uncertain. Germline V gene lookup returns CDR1 SEHNR and CDR2 FQNEAQ (reference sequence). The V and J ends lost 4 bases and 10 bases respectively, with 8 bases between them. CDR3 length: 12 amino acids.